What follows are 23 T cell receptor beta chains derived from one specimen sequenced in a study of T cells in tumors after PD-1 blockade. Sequenced by immunoSEQ multiplex PCR; TCRdb stores in-frame clones only, minus some. The table shows about 47,000 clones, with 60% to 80% occurring only once. The material sequenced was PBMCs, taken before anti-PD-1 treatment. The receptors here all came from a human donor with basal cell carcinoma.

V and J are TRBV30 and TRBJ2-1; 7 bases fit TRBD1. The germline V gene encodes CDR1 GTSNPN and CDR2 SVGIG (reference sequence). The CDR3 has 13 amino acids. Trimming at V came to 8 bases and at J to 2 bases, leaving 6 bases not matched to a gene. This CDR3 reads CAISRGTYNEQFF. CDR3 nucleotide sequence: TGTGCCATCTCCAGGGGGACCTACAATGAGCAGTTCTTC.

This chain connects TRBV3-1 (or the pseudogene TRBV3-2) to TRBJ2-3, with D perhaps TRBD2 (5 bases). This CDR3 has 16 residues. V lost 4 bases and J lost 6, with 20 bases in between. Germline CDR1 reads LGHDT; CDR2 reads YNNKEL (reference sequence). The chain's CDR3 is CASSRELRQAEDTQYF. CDR3 bases: TGTGCCAGCAGCCGGGAGTTAAGGCAGGCCGAGGATACGCAGTATTTT.

The sample holds a few counts of this clone. The chain's CDR3 is CASGLGTSGSSEQFF. In DNA, the CDR3 is TGTGCTAGTGGTTTGGGGACTAGCGGGAGTTCTGAGCAGTTCTTC. The V and J genes are TRBV12-5 and TRBJ2-1, with 13 nucleotides matching TRBD2. Germline V CDR1 and CDR2: LGHNT, FRNRAP. V dropped 1 base and J dropped 9; count of bases not matched to a gene: 3. The CDR3 has 15 residues.

The chain recombines TRBV12-5 with TRBJ2-7; D not resolved. This CDR3 is 14 amino acids long. Germline lookup yields CDR1 LGHNT and CDR2 FRNRAP. V lost 1 base, J lost 0 bases, and 7 bases lay in between. CDR3 sequence (DNA): TGTGCTAGTGGTTTGGGTCTCAGCTCCTACGAGCAGTACTTC. Translation gives CASGLGLSSYEQYF.

The chain employs TRBV28 and TRBJ1-5, with a tentative D call TRBD1 (6 bases). The CDR3 loop spans 18 amino acids. V was pared by 3 bases and J by 6 bases, with 24 bases between. The V gene's germline CDR1 is MDHEN and CDR2 SYDVKM. The CDR3 sequence is CASSLRGYGLKDVQPQHF. DNA for the CDR3: TGTGCCAGCAGTTTGAGGGGGTATGGTTTAAAAGATGTTCAGCCCCAGCATTTT.

A few counts support this clone. The V and J genes are TRBV6-5 and TRBJ1-5; a weak D match, TRBD1 (5 bases). CDR3 length equals 14 residues. Germline-derived CDR1 and CDR2 are MNHEY and SVGAGI. Trimming cost V 5 bases and J 7 bases, with 15 bases left between them. DNA of the CDR3: TGTGCCAGCAGTCGGACCTCACCAGGGCAGCCCCAGCATTTT. Its translation is CASSRTSPGQPQHF.

This sequence joins TRBV19 and TRBJ2-7; weak D call: TRBD1 (7 bases). The germline V gene encodes CDR1 LNHDA and CDR2 SQIVND (reference sequence). V lost 5 bases to trimming and J lost 1 base, with 12 bases between them. CDR3 length: 14 amino acids. The CDR3 nucleotides are TGTGCCAGTAGTCCCGCGGGACAGTCCTACGAGCAGTACTTC. Its translation: CASSPAGQSYEQYF.

The chain links TRBV4-1 to TRBJ2-4; the D gene could be TRBD1 or TRBD2 (5 bases each). Per germline, CDR1 MGHRA and CDR2 YSYEKL. The CDR3 has 20 residues. Trimming pared 1 base from V and 0 bases from J, leaving 22 bases between. CDR3 bases: TGCGCCAGCAGCCAAGGAGGGGCGCTGCATGGTGAGCTAGCCAAAAACATTCAGTACTTC. Translating gives CASSQGGALHGELAKNIQYF.

The rearrangement uses TRBV20-1 and TRBJ2-7; the D is unclear. Trimming cost V 3 bases and J 2 bases, with 17 bases left between them. Germline V gene lookup returns CDR1 DFQATT and CDR2 SNEGSKA (reference sequence). This CDR3 has 15 amino acids. In nucleotides, the CDR3 is TGCAGTGCTAGTATCGGACCGTCGGCTCCCTACGAGCAGTACTTC. Amino acid sequence: CSASIGPSAPYEQYF.

This clone was counted at least ten times. The chain links TRBV7-2 to TRBJ1-1; D is unclear. Germline assignment: CDR1 SGHTA and CDR2 FQGNSA. The CDR3 sequence is 13 residues long. Deletions cut 2 bases from V and 1 base from J, with 5 bases between. This CDR3 reads CASSLYENTEAFF. The CDR3 DNA reads TGTGCCAGCAGCTTATATGAGAACACTGAAGCTTTCTTT.

This clone was detected a few times. The chain uses TRBV7-8 and TRBJ1-1, with D tentatively TRBD1 (6 bases). The V gene's germline CDR1 is SGHVS and CDR2 FQNEAQ. The length of the CDR3 is 13 residues. Trimming stripped 5 bases from V and 1 base from J, with 8 bases between. CDR3 region: CASSADRNTEAFF. Here the CDR3 DNA reads TGTGCCAGCAGCGCGGACAGGAACACTGAAGCTTTCTTT.

This clone has only a few counts. This rearrangement joins TRBV2 to TRBJ2-1; TRBD2 agrees at 9 bases. V gave up 4 bases and J gave up 4 bases; unmatched junction bases: 5. CDR1 and CDR2 from the germline V gene are SNHLY and FYNNEI. This CDR3 comprises 15 residues. This chain's CDR3 is CASSGPAGGYNEQFF. The CDR3 DNA reads TGTGCCAGCAGTGGTCCAGCGGGGGGATACAATGAGCAGTTCTTC.

This clone appeared a single time. The chain is built from TRBV6-1 and TRBJ1-2; D may be TRBD1 (5 bases). The length of the CDR3 is 15 residues. Germline CDR1 MNHNS, CDR2 SASEGT. Trimming took off 2 bases at V and 0 bases at J, with 10 bases between the two ends. The chain's CDR3 is CASSERQRPNYGYTF. In nucleotides, the CDR3 is TGTGCCAGCAGTGAAAGACAGCGCCCTAACTATGGCTACACCTTC.

V usage is TRBV6-5 and J usage is TRBJ2-3; 8 bases agree with TRBD2. This CDR3 is built from 13 residues. Losses at the gene ends were 10 bases for V and 3 bases for J; bases not matched to a gene: 6. Germline values: CDR1 MNHEY, CDR2 SVGAGI. CDR3 sequence reads: CATLREGTDTQYF. CDR3 coding DNA: TGTGCCACTCTCCGGGAGGGGACAGATACGCAGTATTTT.

The chain recombines TRBV7-3 with TRBJ2-7, with D unclear. V was shortened by 4 bases and J by 6 bases, with 13 bases between the two germline ends. The germline gives CDR1 SGHTA, CDR2 FQGTGA. CDR3 size: 13 residues. This CDR3 is CASSSRPTGEQYF. CDR3 DNA sequence: TGTGCCAGCAGCTCCCGACCGACGGGCGAGCAGTACTTC.

The chain carries TRBV10-2 and TRBJ1-1, with TRBD1 matching over 7 bases. V lost 8 bases to trimming and J lost 4 bases; unmatched junction nucleotides: 7. Germline lookup yields CDR1 WSHSY and CDR2 SAAADI. This CDR3 spans 13 amino acids. For the CDR3, the DNA is TGCGCCAGCCGCCTACAGGGGAGCACTGAAGCTTTCTTT. Translation: CASRLQGSTEAFF.

The CDR3 sequence: CASSLRPDGAGSEQYF. CDR3 bases: TGCGCCAGCAGCTTGAGACCCGACGGGGCTGGATCCGAGCAGTACTTC. The chain is built from TRBV5-1 and TRBJ2-7, with D perhaps matching TRBD1 or TRBD2 (5 bases each). This CDR3 region has 16 residues. Germline CDR1 and CDR2: SGHRS and YFSETQ. V was clipped by 1 base and J by 6 bases, with 20 bases between them.

This clone was observed a handful of times. The J gene is TRBJ1-1, the V gene TRBV16; D uncertain. V shed 2 bases and J shed 0 bases, with 10 bases lying between them. The CDR3 totals 15 residues. Germline V gene sequence: CDR1 KGHSY, CDR2 FQNENV. The CDR3 DNA is TGTGCCAGCAGCCAAGCCGGGTCGATGAACACTGAAGCTTTCTTT. Translated, it gives CASSQAGSMNTEAFF.

The rearrangement links TRBV14 to TRBJ1-5; no clear D. The ends were cut back, 0 bases at V and 12 bases at J, with 9 bases in the middle. CDR1 is SGHDN, CDR2 FVKESK, per germline. CDR3 size: 12 residues. CDR3 DNA: TGTGCCAGCAGCCAAGACGGCGAGCTCCAGCATTTT. Translated, it gives CASSQDGELQHF.

V and J are TRBV30 and TRBJ2-7, with TRBD2 matching 7 bases. CDR1 and CDR2 from the germline V gene are GTSNPN and SVGIG (reference sequence). The V gene end was trimmed by 3 bases and the J gene end by 6 bases; junction bases not matched to a gene: 14. The CDR3 is made up of 15 amino acids. The CDR3 DNA is TGTGCCTGGAGAGACATCGGGGGGACCTCTTTCGAGCAGTACTTC. Protein product: CAWRDIGGTSFEQYF.

The chain carries TRBV6-6 and TRBJ1-5; 7 bases fit TRBD1. V dropped 5 bases and J dropped 2; count of bases not matched to a gene: 9. Germline assignment: CDR1 MNHNY and CDR2 SVGAGI (reference sequence). The CDR3 sequence is 16 residues long. CDR3 amino acids: CASSTRDSGGNQPQHF. CDR3 DNA: TGTGCCAGCAGTACCCGGGACAGCGGCGGCAATCAGCCCCAGCATTTT.

The chain is built from TRBV28 and TRBJ2-5; no reliable D call. Deletions cut 5 bases from V and 3 bases from J, with 16 bases between. Germline V gene data show CDR1 as MDHEN and CDR2 as SYDVKM. CDR3 size: 15 residues. The CDR3: CASSDLEAVKETQYF. The CDR3 DNA is TGTGCCAGCAGTGACCTCGAGGCAGTAAAAGAGACCCAGTACTTC.

The chain carries TRBV7-8 and TRBJ1-1, with TRBD1 matching 9 bases. The CDR3 has 13 residues. The J segment lost 4 bases and the V segment lost 3 bases, leaving 0 bases of the junction unmatched. CDR1 and CDR2 (germline): SGHVS, FQNEAQ. DNA of the CDR3: TGTGCCAGCAGCTTGGACAGGGGCACTGAAGCTTTCTTT. Its translation: CASSLDRGTEAFF.